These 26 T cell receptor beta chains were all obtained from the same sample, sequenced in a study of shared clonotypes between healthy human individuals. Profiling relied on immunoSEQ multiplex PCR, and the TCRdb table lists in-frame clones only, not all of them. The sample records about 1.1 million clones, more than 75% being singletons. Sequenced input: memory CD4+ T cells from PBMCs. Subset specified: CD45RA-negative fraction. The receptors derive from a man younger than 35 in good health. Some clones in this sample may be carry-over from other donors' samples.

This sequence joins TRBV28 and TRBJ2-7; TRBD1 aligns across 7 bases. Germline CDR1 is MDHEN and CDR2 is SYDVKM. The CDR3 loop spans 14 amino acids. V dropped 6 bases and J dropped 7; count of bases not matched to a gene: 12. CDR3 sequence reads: CASSYDRVGEEQYF. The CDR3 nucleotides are TGTGCCAGCAGCTACGACAGGGTGGGTGAAGAGCAGTACTTC.

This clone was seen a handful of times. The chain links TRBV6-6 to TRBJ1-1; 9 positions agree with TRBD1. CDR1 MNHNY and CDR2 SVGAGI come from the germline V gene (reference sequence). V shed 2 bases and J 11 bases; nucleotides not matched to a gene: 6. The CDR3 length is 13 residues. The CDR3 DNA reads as TGTGCCAGCAGTTACGACCGGGACAGGGTTGCTTTCTTT. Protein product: CASSYDRDRVAFF.

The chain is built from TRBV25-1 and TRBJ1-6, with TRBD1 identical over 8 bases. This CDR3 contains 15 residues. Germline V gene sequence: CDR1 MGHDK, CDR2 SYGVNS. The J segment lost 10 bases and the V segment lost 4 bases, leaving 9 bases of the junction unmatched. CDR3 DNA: TGTGCCAGCAGTGGAGACAGGGGAAATGGGTCACCCCTCCACTTT. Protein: CASSGDRGNGSPLHF. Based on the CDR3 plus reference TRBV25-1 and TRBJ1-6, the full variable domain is EADIYQTPRYLVIGTGKKITLECSQTMGHDKMYWYQQDPGMELHLIHYSYGVNSTEKGDLSSESTVSRIRTEHFPLTLESARPSHTSQYLCASSGDRGNGSPLHFGNGTRLTVT.

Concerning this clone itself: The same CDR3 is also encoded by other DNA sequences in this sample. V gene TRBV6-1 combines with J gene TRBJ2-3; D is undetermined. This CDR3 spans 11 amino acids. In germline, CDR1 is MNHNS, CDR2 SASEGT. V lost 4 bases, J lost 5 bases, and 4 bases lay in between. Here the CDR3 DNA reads TGTGCCAGCAGTGTAGGAGATACGCAGTATTTT. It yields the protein CASSVGDTQYF.

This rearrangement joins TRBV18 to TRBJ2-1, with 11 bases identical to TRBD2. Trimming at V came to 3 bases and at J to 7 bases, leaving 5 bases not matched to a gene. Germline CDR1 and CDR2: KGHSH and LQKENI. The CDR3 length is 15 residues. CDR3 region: CASSPYLAGGNEQFF. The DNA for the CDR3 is TGTGCCAGCTCACCGTATCTAGCGGGAGGAAATGAGCAGTTCTTC.

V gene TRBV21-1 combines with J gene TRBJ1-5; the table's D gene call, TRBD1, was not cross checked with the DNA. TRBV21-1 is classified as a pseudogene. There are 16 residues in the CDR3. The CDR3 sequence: CASSKRTDYSNQPQHF. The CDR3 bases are TGTGCCAGCAGCAAAAGGACAGACTATAGCAATCAGCCCCAGCATTTT.

The CDR3 sequence is CASRGSGRRPYEQFF. CDR3 DNA sequence: TGTGCCAGCAGGGGATCCGGGAGAAGGCCCTATGAGCAGTTCTTC. The rearrangement links TRBV28 to TRBJ2-1, with D tentatively TRBD2 (6 bases). The V and J ends lost 6 bases and 8 bases respectively, with 20 bases between them. There are 15 residues in the CDR3. CDR1 is MDHEN, CDR2 SYDVKM, per germline.

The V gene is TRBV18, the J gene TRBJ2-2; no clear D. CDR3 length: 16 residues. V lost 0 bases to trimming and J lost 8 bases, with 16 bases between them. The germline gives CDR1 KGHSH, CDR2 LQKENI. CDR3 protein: CASSPPRLIERGELFF. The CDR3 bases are TGTGCCAGCTCACCACCGCGTCTTATTGAAAGGGGGGAGCTGTTTTTT.

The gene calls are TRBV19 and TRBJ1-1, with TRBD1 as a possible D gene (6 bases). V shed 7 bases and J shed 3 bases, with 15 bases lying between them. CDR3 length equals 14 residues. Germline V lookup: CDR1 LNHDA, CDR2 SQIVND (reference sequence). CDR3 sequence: CASIRTDRYTEAFF. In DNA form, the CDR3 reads TGTGCCAGTATTCGTACGGACAGATACACTGAAGCTTTCTTT.

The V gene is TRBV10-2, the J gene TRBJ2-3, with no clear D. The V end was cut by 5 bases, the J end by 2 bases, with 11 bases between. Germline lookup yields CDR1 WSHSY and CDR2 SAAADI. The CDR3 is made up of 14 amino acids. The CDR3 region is CASSLGGYTDTQYF. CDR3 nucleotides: TGCGCCAGCAGTCTAGGTGGTTACACAGATACGCAGTATTTT.

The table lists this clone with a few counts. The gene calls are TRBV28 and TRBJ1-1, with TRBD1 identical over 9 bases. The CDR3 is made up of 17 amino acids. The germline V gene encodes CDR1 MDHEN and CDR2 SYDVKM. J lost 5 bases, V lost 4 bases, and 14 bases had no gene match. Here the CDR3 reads CASSSDRDRVAKTEAFF. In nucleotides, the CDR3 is TGTGCCAGCAGTTCGGACCGGGACAGGGTAGCGAAGACTGAAGCTTTCTTT.

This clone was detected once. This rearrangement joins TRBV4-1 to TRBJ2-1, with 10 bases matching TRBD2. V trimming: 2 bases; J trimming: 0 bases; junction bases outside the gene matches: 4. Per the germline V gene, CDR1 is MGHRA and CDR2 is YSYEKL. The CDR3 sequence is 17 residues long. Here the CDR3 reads CASSQLAGVSSYNEQFF. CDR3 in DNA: TGCGCCAGCAGCCAACTAGCGGGAGTTAGCTCCTACAATGAGCAGTTCTTC.

CDR3 DNA: TGCGCCAGCAGCCCCCCCGTGACAGGGGCCGGGGAGCTGTTTTTT. Translated, it gives CASSPPVTGAGELFF. V usage is TRBV5-1 and J usage is TRBJ2-2; 8 positions agree with TRBD1. Germline V lookup: CDR1 SGHRS, CDR2 YFSETQ. V lost 4 bases, J lost 6 bases, and 8 bases stayed unmatched. The CDR3 sequence is 15 residues long.

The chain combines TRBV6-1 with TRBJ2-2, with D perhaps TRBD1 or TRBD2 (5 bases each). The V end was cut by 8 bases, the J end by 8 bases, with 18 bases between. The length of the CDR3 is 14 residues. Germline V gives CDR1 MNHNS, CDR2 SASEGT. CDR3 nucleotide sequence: TGTGCCAGCCAGGGAAGCGCGAGGGGAGGGGAGCTGTTTTTT. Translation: CASQGSARGGELFF.

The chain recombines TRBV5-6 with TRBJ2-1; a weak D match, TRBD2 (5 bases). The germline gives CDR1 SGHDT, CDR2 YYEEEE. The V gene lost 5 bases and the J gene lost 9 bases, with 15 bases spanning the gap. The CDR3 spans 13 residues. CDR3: CASRELERGEQFF. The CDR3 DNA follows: TGTGCCAGCAGGGAACTAGAACGGGGTGAGCAGTTCTTC. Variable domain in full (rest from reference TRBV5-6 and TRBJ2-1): DAGVTQSPTHLIKTRGQQVTLRCSPKSGHDTVSWYQQALGQGPQFIFQYYEEEERQRGNFPDRFSGHQFPNYSSELNVNALLLGDSALYLCASRELERGEQFFGPGTRLTVL.

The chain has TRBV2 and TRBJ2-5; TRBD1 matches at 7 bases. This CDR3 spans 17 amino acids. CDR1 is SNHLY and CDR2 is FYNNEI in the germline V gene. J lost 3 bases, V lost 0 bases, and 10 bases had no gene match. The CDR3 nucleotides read TGTGCCAGCAGTGAAGCGCTTCCCTGGACAGGCAAAGAGACCCAGTACTTC. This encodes CASSEALPWTGKETQYF.

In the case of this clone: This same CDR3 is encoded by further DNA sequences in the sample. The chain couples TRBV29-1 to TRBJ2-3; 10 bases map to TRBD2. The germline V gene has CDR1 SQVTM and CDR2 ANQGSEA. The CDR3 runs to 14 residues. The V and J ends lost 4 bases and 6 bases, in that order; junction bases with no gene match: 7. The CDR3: CSVAPSGRGDTQYF. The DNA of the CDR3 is TGCAGCGTTGCCCCTAGCGGGAGAGGGGATACGCAGTATTTT.

DNA for the CDR3: TGTGCCAGCAGGTGGATGCAGCCGATGTATGGCTACACCTTC. This gives the protein CASRWMQPMYGYTF. This chain links TRBV6-1 with TRBJ1-2; unclear D gene. V lost 6 bases, J lost 5 bases, and 16 bases lay in between. Germline lookup yields CDR1 MNHNS and CDR2 SASEGT. The length of the CDR3 is 14 residues.

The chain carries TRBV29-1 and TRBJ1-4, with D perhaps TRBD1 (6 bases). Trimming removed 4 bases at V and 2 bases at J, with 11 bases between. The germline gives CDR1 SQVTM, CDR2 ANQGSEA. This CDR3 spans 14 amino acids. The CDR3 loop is CSVVGTGTNEKLFF. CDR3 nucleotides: TGCAGCGTTGTGGGCACAGGGACTAATGAAAAACTGTTTTTT. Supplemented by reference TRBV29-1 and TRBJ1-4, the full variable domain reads SAVISQKPSRDICQRGTSLTIQCQVDSQVTMMFWYRQQPGQSLTLIATANQGSEATYESGFVIDKFPISRPNLTFSTLTVSNMSPEDSSIYLCSVVGTGTNEKLFFGSGTQLSVL.

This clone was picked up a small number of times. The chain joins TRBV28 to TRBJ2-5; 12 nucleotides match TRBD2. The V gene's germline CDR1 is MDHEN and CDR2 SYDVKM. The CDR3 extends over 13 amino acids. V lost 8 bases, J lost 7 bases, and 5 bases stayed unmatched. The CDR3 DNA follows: TGTGCCAGCCTAGCGGGAGGGTTCGGGACCCAGTACTTC. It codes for CASLAGGFGTQYF. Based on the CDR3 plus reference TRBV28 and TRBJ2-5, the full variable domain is DVKVTQSSRYLVKRTGEKVFLECVQDMDHENMFWYRQDPGLGLRLIYFSYDVKMKEKGDIPEGYSVSREKKERFSLILESASTNQTSMYLCASLAGGFGTQYFGPGTRLLVL.

The CDR3 DNA reads TGTGCCAGTAGTATAGACCACAGGGTTCACGGGGAGCTGTTTTTT. It translates to CASSIDHRVHGELFF. The chain combines TRBV19 with TRBJ2-2; TRBD1 is a possible D gene (6 bases). Germline values: CDR1 LNHDA, CDR2 SQIVND (reference sequence). This CDR3 comprises 15 residues. Trimming removed 0 bases from V and 7 bases from J, with 12 bases in between.

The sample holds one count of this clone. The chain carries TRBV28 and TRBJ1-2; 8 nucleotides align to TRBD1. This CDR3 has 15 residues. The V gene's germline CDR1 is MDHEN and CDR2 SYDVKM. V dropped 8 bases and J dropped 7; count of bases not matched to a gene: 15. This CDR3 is CASSSQGAGGLGYTF. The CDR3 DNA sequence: TGTGCCAGCTCGTCCCAGGGGGCGGGAGGTCTTGGCTACACCTTC.

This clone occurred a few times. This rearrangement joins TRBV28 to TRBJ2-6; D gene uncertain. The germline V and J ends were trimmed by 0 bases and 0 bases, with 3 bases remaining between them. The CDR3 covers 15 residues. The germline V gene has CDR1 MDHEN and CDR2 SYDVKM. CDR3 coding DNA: TGTGCCAGCAGTTTATGGGGCTCTGGGGCCAACGTCCTGACTTTC. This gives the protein CASSLWGSGANVLTF.

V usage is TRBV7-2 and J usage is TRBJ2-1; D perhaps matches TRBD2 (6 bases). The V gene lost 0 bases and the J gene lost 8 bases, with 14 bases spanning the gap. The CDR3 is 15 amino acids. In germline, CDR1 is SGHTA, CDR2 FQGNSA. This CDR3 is CASSLAVPGVHEQFF. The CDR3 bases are TGTGCCAGCAGCTTAGCGGTCCCGGGGGTCCATGAGCAGTTCTTC.

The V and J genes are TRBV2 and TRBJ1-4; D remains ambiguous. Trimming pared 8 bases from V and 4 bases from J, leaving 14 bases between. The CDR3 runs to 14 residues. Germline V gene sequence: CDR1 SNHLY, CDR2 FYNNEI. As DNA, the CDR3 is TGTGCCAGCCTATCTAATAGCGGTAATGAAAAACTGTTTTTT. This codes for CASLSNSGNEKLFF.

Written as DNA, the CDR3 is TGTGCCAGTGAGGGGGCGAGGGTCCGGAATCAGCCCCAGCATTTT. The encoded protein is CASEGARVRNQPQHF. The chain has TRBV19 and TRBJ1-5; 7 bases map to TRBD1. The V and J ends lost 8 bases and 4 bases, in that order; junction bases with no gene match: 11. The germline CDR1 and CDR2 sequences are LNHDA and SQIVND (reference sequence). The CDR3 totals 15 residues. The full variable domain, its missing parts supplied by reference TRBV19 and TRBJ1-5, is DGGITQSPKYLFRKEGQNVTLSCEQNLNHDAMYWYRQDPGQGLRLIYYSQIVNDFQKGDIAEGYSVSREKKESFPLTVTSAQKNPTAFYLCASEGARVRNQPQHFGDGTRLSIL.